The subject of this entry is one TCR beta chain. This table comes from immunoSEQ multiplex PCR, and its TCRdb copy is limited to in-frame clones, with some not included. The data hold more than 85,000 clones, with about 85% observed a single time. These data are taken from a study of blood T cell repertoires in COVID-19. This CDR3 region has 14 residues. The germline gives CDR1 LGHDT, CDR2 YNNKEL (reference sequence). V gave up 2 bases and J gave up 6 bases, with 13 bases separating them. The chain recombines TRBV3-1 (or the pseudogene TRBV3-2) with TRBJ1-1, with TRBD1 as a possible D gene (5 bases). This sequence was found in a human donor in a cohort sampled during active COVID-19. Sequences were obtained from peripheral blood. Here the CDR3 reads CASSQLAGEAEAFF. The DNA for the CDR3 is TGTGCCAGCAGCCAATTGGCGGGGGAGGCTGAAGCTTTCTTT.